This entry is about one T cell receptor beta chain. Its antigen is unknown. The deep-level immunoSEQ assay was used. Produced via immunoSEQ multiplex PCR; TCRdb's table is partial and in-frame only. The data contain 490,000 or so clones, 79% of them singletons. The healthy adult donors were HIV-negative and reported no recent acute infections or vaccinations. This specimen comes from a study of shared clonotypes between healthy human individuals. General study results and limits: Blood was the sole source, and tissue repertoires probably differ.

V lost 2 bases and J lost 8; bases outside the gene matches: 11. Germline V CDR1 and CDR2: MNHEY, SVGAGI. The CDR3 length is 15 residues. V and J are TRBV6-5 and TRBJ1-2; 7 bases are a match to TRBD1. This TCR was recovered from a woman in her thirties or forties in good health. Some clones in this sample may be carry-over from other donors' samples. What was sequenced was PBMCs. The CDR3 DNA is TGTGCCAGCAGTTACCACGACGAGACAGGGTTCGGCTACACCTTC. Protein: CASSYHDETGFGYTF.